The rows below give T cell receptor beta chains drawn from one sample of a study of T cell responses to AZD1222 COVID-19 vaccine. Data came from immunoSEQ multiplex PCR; TCRdb stores just in-frame clones and leaves some out. This sample has over 120,000 clones, with over 75% found just once. The sequenced sample was peripheral blood, obtained on day 0 of AZD1222 vaccination. These receptors were obtained from an adult in good health. Each CDR3 is given with its conserved first and last residue. The order of the fields is D gene, J gene, V gene, clone size, CDR3 protein, CDR3 DNA. The D gene is left open where the match is weak. Some rows mark clone size as missing; the rest say once, few, many or name a class of expanded clone.

D: .
J: TRBJ1-2
V: TRBV6-1
size: .
CDR3: CASSERVGYTF
DNA: TGTGCCAGCAGTGAAAGGGTCGGCTACACCTTC

D: TRBD1
J: TRBJ2-2
V: TRBV14
size: .
CDR3: CASSHNDIQGEFTGELFF
DNA: TGTGCCAGCAGCCACAACGATATTCAGGGGGAGTTCACCGGGGAGCTGTTTTTT

D: .
J: TRBJ2-7
V: TRBV6-5
size: .
CDR3: CASSYSGASSYEQYF
DNA: TGTGCCAGCAGTTACTCGGGGGCTAGCTCCTACGAGCAGTACTTC

D: TRBD1
J: TRBJ1-2
V: TRBV14
size: .
CDR3: CASSPGTVYGYTF
DNA: TGTGCCAGCAGCCCCGGGACAGTCTATGGCTACACCTTC

D: TRBD1
J: TRBJ2-3
V: TRBV6-5
size: .
CDR3: CASSYRGQSTDTQYF
DNA: TGTGCCAGCAGTTACAGGGGACAGAGCACAGATACGCAGTATTTT

D: .
J: TRBJ1-4
V: TRBV2
size: .
CDR3: CASSIQGTNEKLFF
DNA: TGTGCCAGCAGTATACAGGGAACTAATGAAAAACTGTTTTTT

D: .
J: TRBJ1-1
V: TRBV14
size: .
CDR3: CASSPPTWQVDTEAFF
DNA: TGTGCCAGCAGCCCCCCTACCTGGCAGGTTGATACTGAAGCTTTCTTT

D: TRBD1
J: TRBJ1-2
V: TRBV28
size: .
CDR3: CASRDRGNYGYTF
DNA: TGTGCCAGCCGGGACAGGGGAAACTATGGCTACACCTTT

D: TRBD1
J: TRBJ1-2
V: TRBV4-2
size: .
CDR3: CASSQPQGTGQDGYTF
DNA: TGTGCCAGCAGCCAACCCCAGGGGACAGGGCAGGACGGCTACACCTTC

D: TRBD2
J: TRBJ2-3
V: TRBV10-1
size: .
CDR3: CASSLTSGRGSDTQYF
DNA: TGCGCCAGCAGCTTAACTAGCGGGAGAGGGTCAGATACGCAGTATTTT

D: .
J: TRBJ1-5
V: TRBV10-2
size: .
CDR3: CASSEAGSNQPQHF
DNA: TGCGCCAGCAGTGAGGCGGGTAGCAATCAGCCCCAGCATTTT

D: TRBD1
J: TRBJ1-1
V: TRBV29-1
size: .
CDR3: CSVEDRLINTEAFF
DNA: TGCAGCGTTGAGGACAGGCTGATAAACACTGAAGCTTTCTTT

D: .
J: TRBJ1-5
V: TRBV7-2
size: .
CDR3: CASSSLPRQGNQPQHF
DNA: TGTGCCAGCAGCTCCCTCCCGAGACAAGGGAATCAGCCCCAGCATTTT

D: .
J: TRBJ2-5
V: TRBV29-1
size: few
CDR3: CSVGAFTAQYF
DNA: TGCAGCGTTGGAGCTTTCACGGCCCAGTACTTC

D: TRBD2
J: TRBJ2-7
V: TRBV4-2
size: once
CDR3: CASSQDLRTSGGEQYF
DNA: TGTGCCAGCAGCCAAGATCTTCGGACTAGCGGAGGGGAGCAGTACTTC

D: TRBD1
J: TRBJ1-5
V: TRBV5-3
size: .
CDR3: CARSGTGLGPQHF
DNA: TGTGCCAGAAGCGGGACAGGTCTGGGGCCCCAGCATTTT

D: .
J: TRBJ2-1
V: TRBV13
size: once
CDR3: CASSPYGAPNEQFF
DNA: TGTGCCAGCAGCCCCTATGGGGCTCCCAATGAGCAGTTCTTC

D: .
J: TRBJ1-1
V: TRBV29-1
size: .
CDR3: CSVGRTPEAFF
DNA: TGCAGCGTTGGGCGTACTCCTGAAGCTTTCTTT

D: TRBD1
J: TRBJ1-5
V: TRBV5-6
size: few
CDR3: CASSEQGMGNQPQHF
DNA: TGTGCCAGCAGCGAACAGGGGATGGGCAATCAGCCCCAGCATTTT

D: TRBD1
J: TRBJ1-1
V: TRBV7-6
size: .
CDR3: CASSFSITGATEAFF
DNA: TGTGCCAGCAGCTTCTCTATAACAGGGGCCACTGAAGCTTTCTTT